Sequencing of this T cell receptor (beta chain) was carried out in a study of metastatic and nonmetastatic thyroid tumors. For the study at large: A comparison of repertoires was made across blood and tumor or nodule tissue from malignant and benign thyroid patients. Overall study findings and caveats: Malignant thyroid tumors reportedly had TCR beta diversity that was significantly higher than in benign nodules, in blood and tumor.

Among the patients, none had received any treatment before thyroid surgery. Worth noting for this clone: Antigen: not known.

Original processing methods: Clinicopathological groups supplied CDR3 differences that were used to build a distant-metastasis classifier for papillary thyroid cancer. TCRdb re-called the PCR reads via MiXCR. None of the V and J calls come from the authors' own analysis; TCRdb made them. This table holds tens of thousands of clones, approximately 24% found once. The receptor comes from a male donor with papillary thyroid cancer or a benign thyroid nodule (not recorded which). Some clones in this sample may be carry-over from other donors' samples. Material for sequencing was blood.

CDR3 loop: CASSPAGEGYTF. DNA of the CDR3: TGTGCCAGCTCACCGGCTGGGGAGGGCTACACCTTC. V is TRBV18 and J is TRBJ1-2; no firm D call. Germline CDR1 is KGHSH and CDR2 is LQKENI. The CDR3 sequence is 12 residues long. The germline V and J ends were trimmed by 3 bases and 8 bases, with 10 bases remaining between them.